The source of this T cell receptor (beta chain) is a study of blood T cell repertoires in COVID-19. The table came from immunoSEQ multiplex PCR; TCRdb's copy has only in-frame clones and leaves some out. The sample shows tens of thousands of clones, 70% to 85% of them seen only once. The sample consisted of peripheral blood. The sequence was obtained from a human donor in a cohort sampled during active COVID-19.

The CDR3 bases are TGTGCCAGCAGCTTAACTAGCGGATACCTTAGCTCCTACAATGAGCAGTTCTTC. Its translation: CASSLTSGYLSSYNEQFF. The rearrangement joins TRBV11-2 to TRBJ2-1, with 8 bases lining up with TRBD2. In germline, CDR1 is SGHAT, CDR2 FQNNGV. The CDR3 consists of 18 residues. V trimming: 2 bases; J trimming: 0 bases; junction bases outside the gene matches: 9. Using reference TRBV11-2 and TRBJ2-1 for the parts outside the CDR3, the full variable domain is EAGVAQSPRYKIIEKRQSVAFWCNPISGHATLYWYQQILGQGPKLLIQFQNNGVVDDSQLPKDRFSAERLKGVDSTLKIQPAKLEDSAVYLCASSLTSGYLSSYNEQFFGPGTRLTVL.